The 16 T cell receptor beta chains below come from one sample, sequenced in a study of CD8+ T cells in alopecia areata. Extracted from the samples, RNA was reverse transcribed into cDNA to serve as the sequencing template. The assay was immunoSEQ multiplex PCR, and TCRdb's table has in-frame clones only and misses some. The repertoire consists of approximately 200,000 clones, with 45% to 75% occurring once and the leading ten covering approximately 3.4%. The treatment denotes: oral pan-JAK inhibitor, 5-10 mg twice daily. The source was CD4+ T cells sorted from blood, collected at week 4, from a patient treated with tofacitinib. Receptor source: a human donor with alopecia areata.

This clone was counted only a few times. The genes are TRBV11-2 and TRBJ1-2, with D perhaps matching TRBD1 (6 bases). The germline CDR1 and CDR2 sequences are SGHAT and FQNNGV. This CDR3 comprises 15 residues. Deletions cut 4 bases from V and 6 bases from J, with 18 bases between. CDR3: CASSSYPRGYDGYTF. CDR3 DNA sequence: TGTGCCAGCAGCTCCTATCCTAGGGGGTACGATGGCTACACCTTC.

The chain has TRBV5-4 and TRBJ2-3; TRBD2 matches 12 bases. Unmatched junction bases numbered 5, after V lost 4 bases and J lost 5 bases. The CDR3 is 15 amino acids. In germline, CDR1 is SGHNT, CDR2 YYREEE (reference sequence). The CDR3, as DNA: TGTGCCAGCAGCCCTTGGACTAGCGGGGTAGATACGCAGTATTTT. Protein product: CASSPWTSGVDTQYF.

There are many counts of this clone. The rearrangement joins TRBV7-2 to TRBJ2-4, with 9 bases that match TRBD2. The germline gives CDR1 SGHTA, CDR2 FQGNSA. The CDR3 is made up of 15 amino acids. V gave up 5 bases and J gave up 3 bases; unmatched junction bases: 5. CDR3 bases: TGTGCCAGCAGCCTTATAGCGGGGGACAAAAACATTCAGTACTTC. This gives the protein CASSLIAGDKNIQYF.

J is TRBJ1-1 and V is TRBV27; 7 nucleotides align to TRBD1. In germline, CDR1 is MNHEY, CDR2 SMNVEV (reference sequence). This CDR3 is 13 amino acids long. With V trimmed by 10 bases and J by 3 bases, 8 bases remained unmatched. CDR3 sequence reads: CATRQGPYTEAFF. The CDR3 DNA follows: TGTGCCACCAGACAGGGCCCCTACACTGAAGCTTTCTTT.

The chain employs TRBV5-4 and TRBJ1-2; D is unclear. CDR1 is SGHNT, CDR2 YYREEE, per germline (reference sequence). Trimming cost V 3 bases and J 6 bases, with 9 bases left between them. The CDR3 sequence is 12 residues long. CDR3 protein: CASSSDGNGYTF. The CDR3 DNA reads as TGTGCCAGCAGCTCGGACGGCAATGGCTACACCTTC. The full variable domain, with the rest looked up from reference TRBV5-4 and TRBJ1-2, is ETGVTQSPTHLIKTRGQQVTLRCSSQSGHNTVSWYQQALGQGPQFIFQYYREEENGRGNFPPRFSGLQFPNYSSELNVNALELDDSALYLCASSSDGNGYTFGSGTRLTVV.

This clone was observed a handful of times. V usage is TRBV11-2 and J usage is TRBJ1-2; D call uncertain. V was shortened by 5 bases and J by 11 bases, with 12 bases between the two germline ends. From germline, CDR1 is SGHAT and CDR2 FQNNGV. The CDR3 contains 11 residues. Here the CDR3 DNA reads TGTGCCAGCAGCCTCAATATGGCGTACACCTTC. It yields the protein CASSLNMAYTF.

The V gene is TRBV23-1, the J gene TRBJ2-1; 8 nucleotides agree with TRBD1. TRBV23-1 is classed as an ORF, of uncertain function. The CDR3 runs 14 residues. V was clipped by 3 bases and J by 5 bases; unmatched bases: 3. CDR3 region: CASSQDRVNNEQFF. The CDR3 nucleotides are TGCGCCAGCAGTCAGGACAGGGTAAACAATGAGCAGTTCTTC.

The chain couples TRBV6-5 to TRBJ2-3; D is unclear. V was pared by 0 bases and J by 10 bases, with 14 bases between. Per germline, CDR1 MNHEY and CDR2 SVGAGI. This CDR3 has 14 residues. DNA of the CDR3: TGTGCCAGCAGTTACTCGATGCCCCCCATCGCGCAGTATTTT. It codes for CASSYSMPPIAQYF.

The chain uses TRBV30 and TRBJ1-4; no definite D call. V lost 3 bases to trimming and J lost 13 bases, with 21 bases between them. The CDR3 runs 14 residues. Germline assignment: CDR1 GTSNPN and CDR2 SVGIG (reference sequence). The CDR3 protein is CAWRPGGLRIRLFF. The CDR3 nucleotides read TGTGCCTGGAGGCCGGGTGGATTAAGGATTCGACTGTTTTTT.

This rearrangement joins TRBV25-1 to TRBJ1-4; D is ambiguous. The CDR3 sequence is 17 residues long. Trimming pared 2 bases from V and 0 bases from J, leaving 13 bases between. Germline CDR1 is MGHDK and CDR2 is SYGVNS. The CDR3 region has the DNA TGTGCCAGCAGTGAACGGGGATCGATTACAACTAATGAAAAACTGTTTTTT. Protein sequence: CASSERGSITTNEKLFF. Complete variable domain (other parts from reference TRBV25-1 and TRBJ1-4): EADIYQTPRYLVIGTGKKITLECSQTMGHDKMYWYQQDPGMELHLIHYSYGVNSTEKGDLSSESTVSRIRTEHFPLTLESARPSHTSQYLCASSERGSITTNEKLFFGSGTQLSVL.

This chain connects TRBV19 to TRBJ1-2; maybe TRBD1 (6 bases). Germline values: CDR1 LNHDA, CDR2 SQIVND (reference sequence). The CDR3 length is 13 residues. Trimming took off 4 bases at V and 7 bases at J, with 13 bases between the two ends. The CDR3 sequence is CASSRLQGAGYTF. The DNA for the CDR3 is TGTGCCAGTAGTAGACTACAGGGAGCTGGCTACACCTTC.

The chain uses TRBV4-2 and TRBJ2-2; D may be TRBD2 (6 bases). This CDR3 has 16 amino acids. V shed 4 bases and J shed 3 bases, with 15 bases lying between them. Germline assignment: CDR1 LGHNA and CDR2 YNFKEQ. In nucleotides, the CDR3 is TGTGCCAGCAGCCCCGATGGAGGGCGACACACCGGGGAGCTGTTTTTT. Translation gives CASSPDGGRHTGELFF.

This clone was seen only once. The J gene is TRBJ2-7, the V gene TRBV6-5; tentative D call: TRBD1 (6 bases). Germline V CDR1 and CDR2: MNHEY, SVGAGI. The CDR3 contains 15 residues. V was trimmed by 4 bases and J by 2 bases, leaving 15 bases between them. CDR3 DNA: TGTGCCAGCAGTTCTCCCCAGGGGAGAACCTACGAGCAGTACTTC. It codes for CASSSPQGRTYEQYF.

V is TRBV29-1 and J is TRBJ1-2; 8 positions agree with TRBD1. The V and J ends lost 5 bases and 8 bases, in that order; junction bases with no gene match: 10. The length of the CDR3 is 13 residues. The germline V gene has CDR1 SQVTM and CDR2 ANQGSEA. The CDR3 loop reads CSVSQGARKGYTF. The CDR3 coding sequence is TGCAGCGTTAGCCAGGGGGCAAGGAAAGGCTACACCTTC.

The CDR3 here is CSAQSPSNEKLFF. The CDR3 DNA is TGCAGCGCCCAAAGCCCCTCTAATGAAAAACTGTTTTTT. The V call is TRBV29-1, the J call TRBJ1-4; D unresolved. The V end was cut by 7 bases, the J end by 3 bases, with 12 bases between. Germline CDR1 and CDR2: SQVTM and ANQGSEA. This CDR3 has 13 amino acids. Based on the CDR3 plus reference TRBV29-1 and TRBJ1-4, the full variable domain is SAVISQKPSRDICQRGTSLTIQCQVDSQVTMMFWYRQQPGQSLTLIATANQGSEATYESGFVIDKFPISRPNLTFSTLTVSNMSPEDSSIYLCSAQSPSNEKLFFGSGTQLSVL.

The chain combines TRBV4-2 with TRBJ1-6; 8 positions agree with TRBD1. The CDR3 is made up of 18 amino acids. From germline, CDR1 is LGHNA and CDR2 YNFKEQ. The V gene end was trimmed by 4 bases and the J gene end by 0 bases; junction bases not matched to a gene: 8. CDR3 sequence (DNA): TGTGCCAGCAGCCTTGGGGACAGGACTAGCTCCTATAATTCACCCCTCCACTTT. This gives the protein CASSLGDRTSSYNSPLHF.